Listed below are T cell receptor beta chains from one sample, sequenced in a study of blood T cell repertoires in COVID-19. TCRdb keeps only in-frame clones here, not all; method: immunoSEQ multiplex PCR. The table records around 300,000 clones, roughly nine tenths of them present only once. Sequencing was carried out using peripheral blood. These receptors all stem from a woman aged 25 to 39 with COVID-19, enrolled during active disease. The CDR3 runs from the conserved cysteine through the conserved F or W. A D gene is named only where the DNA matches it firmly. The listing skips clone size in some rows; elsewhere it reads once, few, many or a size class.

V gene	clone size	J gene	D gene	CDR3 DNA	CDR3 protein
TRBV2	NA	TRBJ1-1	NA	TGTGCCAGCAGCGTGTCGTTGAACACTGAAGCTTTCTTT	CASSVSLNTEAFF
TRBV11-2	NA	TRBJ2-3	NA	TGTGCCAGCAATGTCGGCGGGACAGATACGCAGTATTTT	CASNVGGTDTQYF
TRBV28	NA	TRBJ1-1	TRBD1	TGTGCCAGCACAAACCCGGGACAGGGAACTGAAGCTTTCTTT	CASTNPGQGTEAFF
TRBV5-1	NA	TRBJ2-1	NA	TGCGCCAGCAGCTTGGATGTAGCGGAGCAGTTCTTC	CASSLDVAEQFF
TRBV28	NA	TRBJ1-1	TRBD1	TGTGCCAGCAGTTTTAACCCCCGACAGGGGTGGGACACTGAAGCTTTCTTT	CASSFNPRQGWDTEAFF
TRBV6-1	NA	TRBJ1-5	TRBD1	TGTGCCAGCAGTGACCGGGACAGGGGGGAAGAGCATTTT	CASSDRDRGEEHF
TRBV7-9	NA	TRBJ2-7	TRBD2	TGTGCCAGCAGCCGTTCCGGGACTAGCGGGGATAAGCAGTACTTC	CASSRSGTSGDKQYF
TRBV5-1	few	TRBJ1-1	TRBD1	TGCGCCAGCAGCCCCCATGGGACAGGGGGGGACACTGAAGCTTTCTTT	CASSPHGTGGDTEAFF
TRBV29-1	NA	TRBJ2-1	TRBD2	TGCAGCGCTGGACTAGGTGGGAATGAGCAGTTCTTC	CSAGLGGNEQFF
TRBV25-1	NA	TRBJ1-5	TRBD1	TGTGCCAGCAGTGAGGGGACAGGAGCAAATCAGCCCCAGCATTTT	CASSEGTGANQPQHF
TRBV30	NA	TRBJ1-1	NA	TGTGCCTGGTGTACAGGGTCCGCGAACACTGAAGCTTTCTTT	CAWCTGSANTEAFF
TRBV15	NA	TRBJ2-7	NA	TGTGCCACCAGAACAGGGAACTCCTACGAGCAGTACTTC	CATRTGNSYEQYF
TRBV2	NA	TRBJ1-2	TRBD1	TGTGCCAGCGGATTAAGACTCGACAGGGGACATGGCTACACCTTC	CASGLRLDRGHGYTF
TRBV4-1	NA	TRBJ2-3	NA	TGCGCCAGCACCCCGACAGGTGGAGGCACAGATACGCAGTATTTT	CASTPTGGGTDTQYF
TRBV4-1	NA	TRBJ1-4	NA	TGCGCCAGCAGCCAAGATCCGGGGACTCAAAGGGAAAAACTGTTTTTT	CASSQDPGTQREKLFF
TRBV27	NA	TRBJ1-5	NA	TGTGCCAGCAAGACAGCAATGGGGAATCAGCCCCAGCATTTT	CASKTAMGNQPQHF
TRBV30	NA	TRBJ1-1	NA	TGTGCCTGGAGTGGGGAGGGCCTGAACACTGAAGCTTTCTTT	CAWSGEGLNTEAFF
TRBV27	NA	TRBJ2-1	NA	TGTGCCAGCAGTTTATTAGACAGGCGATTCAACAATGAGCAGTTCTTC	CASSLLDRRFNNEQFF
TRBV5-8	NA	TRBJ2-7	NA	TGTGCCAGCAGCTTGAGGCAGGGGAACGAGCAGTACTTC	CASSLRQGNEQYF
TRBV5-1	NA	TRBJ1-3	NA	TGCGCCAGCAGCTTAGTATCAGGGGCTGGAAACACCATATATTTT	CASSLVSGAGNTIYF
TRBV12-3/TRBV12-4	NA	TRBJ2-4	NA	TGTGCCAGCAGTTTTTCGGTCAACAACATTCAGTACTTC	CASSFSVNNIQYF
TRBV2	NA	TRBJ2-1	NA	TGTGCCAGCAGTGAAGCAGGGAGATCCTACAATGAGCAGTTCTTC	CASSEAGRSYNEQFF
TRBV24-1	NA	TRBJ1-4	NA	TGTGCCACCAGTGATTTGACGGGGAGTAATGAAAAACTGTTTTTT	CATSDLTGSNEKLFF
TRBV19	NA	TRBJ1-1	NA	TGTGCCAGTAGTATAGCCAACAGGGTCTTGAACACTGAAGCTTTCTTT	CASSIANRVLNTEAFF